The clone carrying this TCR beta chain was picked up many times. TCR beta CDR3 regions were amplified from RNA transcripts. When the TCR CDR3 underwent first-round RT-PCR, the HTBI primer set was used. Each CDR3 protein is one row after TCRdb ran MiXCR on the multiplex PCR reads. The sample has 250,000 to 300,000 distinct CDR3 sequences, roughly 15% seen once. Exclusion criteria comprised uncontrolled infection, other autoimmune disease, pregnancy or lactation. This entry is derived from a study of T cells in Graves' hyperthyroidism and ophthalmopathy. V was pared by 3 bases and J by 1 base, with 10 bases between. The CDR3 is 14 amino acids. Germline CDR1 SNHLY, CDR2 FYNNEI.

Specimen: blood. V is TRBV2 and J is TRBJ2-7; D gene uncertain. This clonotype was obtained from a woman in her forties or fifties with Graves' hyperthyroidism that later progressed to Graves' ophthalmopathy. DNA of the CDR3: TGTGCCAGCAGTGAGGATGGTACGTCCTACGAGCAGTACTTC. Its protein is CASSEDGTSYEQYF.